This is a list of T cell receptor beta chains from one sample in a study of blood T cells in healthy people across ages. Using its own MiXCR run on the 5' RACE reads, TCRdb lists one record per CDR3 protein. This table holds approximately 880,000 distinct CDR3 sequences, 40% to 60% found once. The sample consisted of blood. These receptors all come from a man aged 30 to 45 in good health. CDR3s include the opening cysteine and the closing phenylalanine or tryptophan. The D gene is left open where the match is weak. For some rows the clone size is stated as once, few or many, or as a class when expanded; others skip it.

v_gene: TRBV5-1; len: 13; d_gene: -; j_gene: TRBJ2-1; abundance: -; CDR3nt: TGCGCCAGCAGCTTTCCAGTATACAATGAGCAGTTCTTC; CDR3aa: CASSFPVYNEQFF
v_gene: TRBV29-1; len: 13; d_gene: -; j_gene: TRBJ2-3; abundance: -; CDR3nt: TGCAGCGTTGAGGGCTTACACGCAGATACGCAGTATTTT; CDR3aa: CSVEGLHADTQYF
v_gene: TRBV4-2; len: 14; d_gene: -; j_gene: TRBJ2-7; abundance: few; CDR3nt: TGTGCCAGCAGCCCTACAGGGCCCTCCTACGAGCAGTACTTC; CDR3aa: CASSPTGPSYEQYF
v_gene: TRBV21-1; len: 16; d_gene: -; j_gene: TRBJ1-5; abundance: many; CDR3nt: TGTGCCAGCAGCGTACCGGGACAGGGTAGGAATCAGCCCCAGCATTTT; CDR3aa: CASSVPGQGRNQPQHF
v_gene: TRBV20-1; len: 13; d_gene: -; j_gene: TRBJ2-7; abundance: few; CDR3nt: TGCAGTGCTAGAGATCAGGACTCCTACGAGCAGTACTTC; CDR3aa: CSARDQDSYEQYF
v_gene: TRBV14; len: 15; d_gene: -; j_gene: TRBJ1-5; abundance: -; CDR3nt: TGTGCCAGCAGCACGATTCACGATAGCAATCAGCCCCAGCATTTT; CDR3aa: CASSTIHDSNQPQHF
v_gene: TRBV3-1; len: 15; d_gene: -; j_gene: TRBJ2-7; abundance: -; CDR3nt: TGTGCCAGCAGCCAAGGGGTAGTGATGACGGCCGAGCAGTACTTC; CDR3aa: CASSQGVVMTAEQYF
v_gene: TRBV28; len: 14; d_gene: -; j_gene: TRBJ1-2; abundance: -; CDR3nt: TGTGCCAGCAATCGGGGCGAGAAATATAATGGCTACACCTTC; CDR3aa: CASNRGEKYNGYTF
v_gene: TRBV9; len: 14; d_gene: -; j_gene: TRBJ2-3; abundance: -; CDR3nt: TGTGCCAGCAGCGTCGACAGTCCCGTGGATACGCAGTATTTT; CDR3aa: CASSVDSPVDTQYF
v_gene: TRBV28; len: 14; d_gene: -; j_gene: TRBJ1-2; abundance: -; CDR3nt: TGTGCCAGCAGGGGACTCCAAAGAACCTATGGCTACACCTTC; CDR3aa: CASRGLQRTYGYTF
v_gene: TRBV6-5; len: 15; d_gene: -; j_gene: TRBJ2-4; abundance: few; CDR3nt: TGTGCCAGCAGTTACACCGGACTAGGGGGCAACATTCAGTACTTC; CDR3aa: CASSYTGLGGNIQYF
v_gene: TRBV7-2; len: 13; d_gene: TRBD1; j_gene: TRBJ2-5; abundance: -; CDR3nt: TGTGCCAGCAGACTTACGACAGGGTTACCCCAGTACTTC; CDR3aa: CASRLTTGLPQYF
v_gene: TRBV4-1; len: 16; d_gene: -; j_gene: TRBJ2-3; abundance: -; CDR3nt: TGCGCCAGCAGCCAAGGGACGGGGGTGAGCACAGATACGCAGTATTTT; CDR3aa: CASSQGTGVSTDTQYF
v_gene: TRBV11-3; len: 14; d_gene: TRBD2; j_gene: TRBJ2-3; abundance: -; CDR3nt: TGTGCCAGCAGCTTCGGGACTAGCGGGGGTACGCAGTATTTT; CDR3aa: CASSFGTSGGTQYF
v_gene: TRBV7-9; len: 16; d_gene: -; j_gene: TRBJ1-4; abundance: few; CDR3nt: TGTGCCAGCAGCCCCAGGGAGGGGGATACTAATGAAAAACTGTTTTTT; CDR3aa: CASSPREGDTNEKLFF
v_gene: TRBV6-2/TRBV6-3; len: 13; d_gene: TRBD2; j_gene: TRBJ2-3; abundance: few; CDR3nt: TGTGCCAGCGAGGACGTAGCGGGAGATGCGCAGTATTTT; CDR3aa: CASEDVAGDAQYF
v_gene: TRBV4-3; len: 19; d_gene: TRBD1; j_gene: TRBJ2-1; abundance: few; CDR3nt: TGCGCCAGCAGCCAAGATCTTCGGCAGGGGGCCTTCTCCTACAATGAGCAGTTCTTC; CDR3aa: CASSQDLRQGAFSYNEQFF
v_gene: TRBV7-8; len: 13; d_gene: -; j_gene: TRBJ2-1; abundance: -; CDR3nt: TGTGCCAGCAGCCGAGGGCCTAGCACTGAGCAGTTCTTC; CDR3aa: CASSRGPSTEQFF
v_gene: TRBV12-3/TRBV12-4; len: 15; d_gene: -; j_gene: TRBJ1-6; abundance: few; CDR3nt: TGTGCCAGCAGTTTAGCGCGGCGAGATAATTCACCCCTCCACTTT; CDR3aa: CASSLARRDNSPLHF
v_gene: TRBV4-3; len: 13; d_gene: TRBD1; j_gene: TRBJ1-1; abundance: -; CDR3nt: TGCGCCAGCAGCCAAGAAACCGGGACAGCAGCTTTCTTT; CDR3aa: CASSQETGTAAFF
v_gene: TRBV7-4; len: 14; d_gene: -; j_gene: TRBJ2-3; abundance: -; CDR3nt: TGTGCCAGCAGCTTATATATAGCGACAGATACGCAGTATTTT; CDR3aa: CASSLYIATDTQYF
v_gene: TRBV6-5; len: 14; d_gene: -; j_gene: TRBJ2-5; abundance: few; CDR3nt: TGTGCCAGCAGTTCGACCCGGGACAAAGAGACCCAGTACTTC; CDR3aa: CASSSTRDKETQYF
v_gene: TRBV7-9; len: 14; d_gene: TRBD1; j_gene: TRBJ2-7; abundance: few; CDR3nt: TGTGCCAGCAGCACGGGACAGGGTTGGTACGAGCAGTACTTC; CDR3aa: CASSTGQGWYEQYF
v_gene: TRBV5-1; len: 14; d_gene: -; j_gene: TRBJ1-2; abundance: -; CDR3nt: TGCGCCAGCAGCTCACAGACAGACTCCTATGGCTACACCTTC; CDR3aa: CASSSQTDSYGYTF
v_gene: TRBV19; len: 15; d_gene: -; j_gene: TRBJ2-7; abundance: -; CDR3nt: TGTGCCAGTAGTATAGGAGGGGTCGTCCCCTACGAGCAGTACTTC; CDR3aa: CASSIGGVVPYEQYF
v_gene: TRBV20-1; len: 13; d_gene: -; j_gene: TRBJ2-5; abundance: -; CDR3nt: TGCAGTGCTGCACGCGTGGGCCAAGAGACCCAGTACTTC; CDR3aa: CSAARVGQETQYF
v_gene: TRBV6-6; len: 17; d_gene: TRBD1; j_gene: TRBJ1-2; abundance: -; CDR3nt: TGTGCCAGCAGTTCCTTCCGGGACAGGGGGCATGTCCATGGCTACACCTTC; CDR3aa: CASSSFRDRGHVHGYTF
v_gene: TRBV7-2; len: 12; d_gene: -; j_gene: TRBJ2-1; abundance: -; CDR3nt: TGTGCCAGCAGCTTATATGACAATGAGCAGTTCTTC; CDR3aa: CASSLYDNEQFF
v_gene: TRBV28; len: 18; d_gene: TRBD2; j_gene: TRBJ2-3; abundance: -; CDR3nt: TGTGCCAGCTTCGCTTGGGGGGGGGACGGGGGAGGCACAGATACGCAGTATTTT; CDR3aa: CASFAWGGDGGGTDTQYF
v_gene: TRBV28; len: 15; d_gene: -; j_gene: TRBJ2-3; abundance: -; CDR3nt: TGTGCCAGCAGTCCCTGGGACGGTAGCACAGATACGCAGTATTTT; CDR3aa: CASSPWDGSTDTQYF
v_gene: TRBV3-1; len: 15; d_gene: -; j_gene: TRBJ2-7; abundance: -; CDR3nt: TGTGCCAGCACTACAGACAGCCCAGGTTCCTACGAGCAGTACTTC; CDR3aa: CASTTDSPGSYEQYF
v_gene: TRBV28; len: 21; d_gene: -; j_gene: TRBJ1-6; abundance: many; CDR3nt: TGTGCCAGCAGTTTAGGTGGACAGTCTCGGCCGTGGAGCTCCTATAATTCACCCCTCCACTTT; CDR3aa: CASSLGGQSRPWSSYNSPLHF
v_gene: TRBV7-2; len: 15; d_gene: TRBD2; j_gene: TRBJ2-7; abundance: -; CDR3nt: TGTGCCAGCAGCCGGACTAGCGGCGGTAACTACGAGCAGTACTTC; CDR3aa: CASSRTSGGNYEQYF
v_gene: TRBV20-1; len: 13; d_gene: -; j_gene: TRBJ2-7; abundance: -; CDR3nt: TGCAGTGCTAGCGGGCAGGGGTCCTACGAGCAGTACTTC; CDR3aa: CSASGQGSYEQYF
v_gene: TRBV5-5; len: 16; d_gene: TRBD2; j_gene: TRBJ2-1; abundance: -; CDR3nt: TGTGCCAGCAGCGGGGGCACTAGCGGGGGGGCCAATGAGCAGTTCTTC; CDR3aa: CASSGGTSGGANEQFF
v_gene: TRBV3-1; len: 16; d_gene: -; j_gene: TRBJ1-4; abundance: few; CDR3nt: TGTGCCAGCAGTTCGATCATGGAGGCAACTAATGAAAAACTGTTTTTT; CDR3aa: CASSSIMEATNEKLFF
v_gene: TRBV2; len: 14; d_gene: -; j_gene: TRBJ1-5; abundance: -; CDR3nt: TGTGCCAGCAGTGAACAGGGAAGCCCTCAGCCCCAGCATTTT; CDR3aa: CASSEQGSPQPQHF
v_gene: TRBV15; len: 14; d_gene: TRBD1; j_gene: TRBJ2-7; abundance: -; CDR3nt: TGTGCCACCAGCCCCGGGACAGGGGGCTACGAGCAGTACTTC; CDR3aa: CATSPGTGGYEQYF
v_gene: TRBV29-1; len: 12; d_gene: -; j_gene: TRBJ2-5; abundance: -; CDR3nt: TGCAGCGTTCGGGACGGGCAAGAGACCCAGTACTTC; CDR3aa: CSVRDGQETQYF
v_gene: TRBV3-1; len: 14; d_gene: -; j_gene: TRBJ2-3; abundance: -; CDR3nt: TGTGCCAGCAGCCGGAAACGATTCACAGATACGCAGTATTTT; CDR3aa: CASSRKRFTDTQYF
v_gene: TRBV4-2; len: 16; d_gene: TRBD2; j_gene: TRBJ2-1; abundance: few; CDR3nt: TGTGCCAGCAGCTCTCTTGGGACTAGGGCGGGCAATGAGCAGTTCTTC; CDR3aa: CASSSLGTRAGNEQFF
v_gene: TRBV7-2; len: 15; d_gene: -; j_gene: TRBJ1-4; abundance: few; CDR3nt: TGTGCCAGCAGCGCTTCGGGACGCACTAATGAAAAACTGTTTTTT; CDR3aa: CASSASGRTNEKLFF
v_gene: TRBV3-1; len: 14; d_gene: -; j_gene: TRBJ2-3; abundance: -; CDR3nt: TGTGCCAGCAGCTCGGCACCCTTCACAGATACGCAGTATTTT; CDR3aa: CASSSAPFTDTQYF
v_gene: TRBV11-2; len: 16; d_gene: -; j_gene: TRBJ2-5; abundance: -; CDR3nt: TGTGCCAGCAGCTTAACTTTACAAGGCGTACAAGAGACCCAGTACTTC; CDR3aa: CASSLTLQGVQETQYF
v_gene: TRBV6-1; len: 13; d_gene: TRBD2; j_gene: TRBJ2-7; abundance: few; CDR3nt: TGTGCCAGCAGTGAAGCCCGCGGGGGGGAGCAGTACTTC; CDR3aa: CASSEARGGEQYF
v_gene: TRBV9; len: 14; d_gene: -; j_gene: TRBJ2-5; abundance: -; CDR3nt: TGTGTCAGCAGCCCAGGGGGGGCACAAGAGACCCAGTACTTC; CDR3aa: CVSSPGGAQETQYF
v_gene: TRBV4-1; len: 15; d_gene: -; j_gene: TRBJ2-2; abundance: -; CDR3nt: TGCGCCAGCAGCCAAGAACACACTAACACCGGGGAGCTGTTTTTT; CDR3aa: CASSQEHTNTGELFF
v_gene: TRBV20-1; len: 12; d_gene: TRBD2; j_gene: TRBJ2-1; abundance: -; CDR3nt: TGCAGCTTAGCGGGCCCCTCGTGGGAGCAGTTCTTC; CDR3aa: CSLAGPSWEQFF
v_gene: TRBV7-9; len: 16; d_gene: TRBD2; j_gene: TRBJ2-3; abundance: -; CDR3nt: TGTGCCAGCAGCCCCCCTGGACTAGCGGCCCCAGATACGCAGTATTTT; CDR3aa: CASSPPGLAAPDTQYF
v_gene: TRBV29-1; len: 16; d_gene: -; j_gene: TRBJ2-6; abundance: -; CDR3nt: TGCAGCGTTGGGTACAGGGTCAGCTCTGGGGCCAACGTCCTGACTTTC; CDR3aa: CSVGYRVSSGANVLTF
v_gene: TRBV20-1; len: 11; d_gene: -; j_gene: TRBJ1-1; abundance: once; CDR3nt: TGTCGAACCTACTCAAACACTGAAGCTTTCTTT; CDR3aa: CRTYSNTEAFF
v_gene: TRBV6-6; len: 16; d_gene: -; j_gene: TRBJ1-3; abundance: -; CDR3nt: TGTGCCAGCAGCCATGGGGGGGTCGACTCTGGAAACACCATATATTTT; CDR3aa: CASSHGGVDSGNTIYF
v_gene: TRBV9; len: 15; d_gene: -; j_gene: TRBJ1-2; abundance: few; CDR3nt: TGTGCCAGCAGCGTAGGGCGACAGCCCAACTATGGCTACACCTTC; CDR3aa: CASSVGRQPNYGYTF
v_gene: TRBV28; len: 15; d_gene: TRBD2; j_gene: TRBJ2-7; abundance: -; CDR3nt: TGTGCCAGCAGTACGACTAGCGGGGGACCCTACGAGCAGTACTTC; CDR3aa: CASSTTSGGPYEQYF
v_gene: TRBV27; len: 14; d_gene: -; j_gene: TRBJ1-4; abundance: few; CDR3nt: TGTGCCAGCAGTTTAGAACAGTCTGGAGAAAAACTGTTTTTT; CDR3aa: CASSLEQSGEKLFF
v_gene: TRBV20-1; len: 12; d_gene: -; j_gene: TRBJ2-7; abundance: few; CDR3nt: TGCAGTGCTAGTGCGACCCACTACGAGCAGTACTTC; CDR3aa: CSASATHYEQYF
v_gene: TRBV5-1; len: 15; d_gene: TRBD2; j_gene: TRBJ2-3; abundance: once; CDR3nt: TGCGCCAGCAGCTTGGTTAGCGGGGGGAAAGATACGCAGTATTTT; CDR3aa: CASSLVSGGKDTQYF
v_gene: TRBV29-1; len: 13; d_gene: -; j_gene: TRBJ1-2; abundance: -; CDR3nt: TGCAGCGTTGACAGGGGTTTAAGCTATGGCTACACCTTC; CDR3aa: CSVDRGLSYGYTF
v_gene: TRBV7-2; len: 15; d_gene: -; j_gene: TRBJ2-7; abundance: few; CDR3nt: TGTGCCAGCAGCTTACTCCAGGCCCTCTCCTACGAGCAGTACTTC; CDR3aa: CASSLLQALSYEQYF
v_gene: TRBV6-2/TRBV6-3; len: 15; d_gene: TRBD1; j_gene: TRBJ1-2; abundance: -; CDR3nt: TGTGCCAGCAGTCCAAGACAGGGGAATACCTATGGCTACACCTTC; CDR3aa: CASSPRQGNTYGYTF